A selection of T cell receptor beta chains follows, all from one sample in a study of response to subunit inactivated influenza vaccine. One entry per CDR3 protein, called by TCRdb with MiXCR from the RT-PCR reads. The sample comprises around 470,000 distinct CDR3 sequences, approximately 6.9% of which are singletons, and around 13% rests with the top ten. This material consisted of PBMCs from blood, taken about 24 months after vaccination. The receptors come from a man in his fifties or sixties who received an inactivated influenza vaccine. Each CDR3 is given with its conserved first and last residue. Fields, in order: D gene, V gene, clone size, J gene, CDR3 DNA, CDR3 protein. D genes are given only for firm matches. Part of the rows lack a size; the others show once, few, many or a class for expanded clones.

TRBD2	TRBV7-9	-	TRBJ2-5	TGTGCCAGCAGCTTAGGTAGCGGGAGAAGGGAGACCCAGTACTTC	CASSLGSGRRETQYF
-	TRBV28	-	TRBJ2-7	TGTGCCAGCAGTTCGACTCAAACTAGCTACGAGCAGTACTTC	CASSSTQTSYEQYF
-	TRBV29-1	-	TRBJ2-6	TGCAGCCCCAAGACTCCTGGGGCCAACGTCCTGACTTTC	CSPKTPGANVLTF
TRBD1	TRBV12-3/TRBV12-4	few	TRBJ2-2	TGTGCCAGCAGTCCCGCTGACAGGGTGACCACCGGGGAGCTGTTTTTT	CASSPADRVTTGELFF
-	TRBV6-5	few	TRBJ1-1	TGTGCCAGCAGTTTCGGCCTAGGTCGGGCGGGCACTGAAGCTTTCTTT	CASSFGLGRAGTEAFF
TRBD2	TRBV10-2	many	TRBJ2-7	TGCGCCAGCAGTGAGCGGGGGGGAATTTACGAGCAGTACTTC	CASSERGGIYEQYF
TRBD1	TRBV20-1	few	TRBJ2-7	TGCAGTGCAGGACAGGGGTTGCTCTACGAGCAGTACTTC	CSAGQGLLYEQYF
TRBD2	TRBV12-3/TRBV12-4	-	TRBJ2-5	TGTGCCAGCAGCCTGAATAGCGGGGGGGTCCAAGAGACCCAGTACTTC	CASSLNSGGVQETQYF
-	TRBV30	few	TRBJ2-5	TGTGCCTGGACTAACAGGATCCTTCCTACCCAGTACTTC	CAWTNRILPTQYF
-	TRBV5-4	-	TRBJ2-3	TGTGCCAGCAGCGACGGGTGGCGGGACACAGATACGCAGTATTTT	CASSDGWRDTDTQYF
-	TRBV7-2	many	TRBJ2-3	TGTGCCAGCGCCGTATACCGAACAGATACGCAGTATTTT	CASAVYRTDTQYF
-	TRBV5-1	-	TRBJ2-2	TGCGCCAGCAGCATTAAGAGGCCCGGGGAGCTGTTTTTT	CASSIKRPGELFF
TRBD1	TRBV12-3/TRBV12-4	many	TRBJ1-6	TGTGCCAGCACCCCGGGACAGGGTAATTCACCCCTCCACTTT	CASTPGQGNSPLHF
TRBD1	TRBV5-1	-	TRBJ2-1	TGCGCCAGCAGCCCGGGGACAGGGAGGTATGAGCAGTTCTTC	CASSPGTGRYEQFF
-	TRBV7-7	many	TRBJ2-3	TGTGCTAGCAGTTCAACAGGGAGAGATACGCAGTATTTT	CASSSTGRDTQYF
TRBD1	TRBV15	many	TRBJ1-4	TGTGCCACCAGCAGAGGACAGGGCGAAACTAATGAAAAACTGTTTTTT	CATSRGQGETNEKLFF
-	TRBV29-1	many	TRBJ2-7	TGCAGTGTTGGCAGGGGTTACGAGCAGTACTTC	CSVGRGYEQYF
TRBD1	TRBV3-1	-	TRBJ1-2	TGTGCCAGCAGCCGACCTAGCCAGGGGGGTGGCTACACCTTC	CASSRPSQGGGYTF
-	TRBV20-1	many	TRBJ1-5	TGCAGTGCCCTTAGACAGGCCGATAGCAATCAGCCCCAGCATTTT	CSALRQADSNQPQHF
TRBD1	TRBV7-2	many	TRBJ2-7	TGTGCCAGCACCCGGACAGGCCTCTACGAGCAGTACTTC	CASTRTGLYEQYF
TRBD1	TRBV3-1	-	TRBJ2-7	TGTGCCAGCAGCCCCCCGCCAAGACAGGGAAGGTCCTACGAGCAGTACTTC	CASSPPPRQGRSYEQYF
TRBD1	TRBV5-5	-	TRBJ1-2	TGCGCCAGCAGCTTGTCCGGGACAGGGTGGTTGGGCTACACCTTC	CASSLSGTGWLGYTF
TRBD2	TRBV18	many	TRBJ2-2	TGTGCCAGCTCACCTCGTAGCGGGGGCCACACCGGGGAGCTGTTTTTT	CASSPRSGGHTGELFF
-	TRBV29-1	few	TRBJ2-7	TGCAGCGTTGAAAAGGTGTGGGGGGCGGGGCACGAGCAGTACTTC	CSVEKVWGAGHEQYF
-	TRBV3-1	-	TRBJ2-7	TGTGCCAGCAGCCAAGAGACCGGTTCGACCTACGAGCAGTACTTC	CASSQETGSTYEQYF
-	TRBV7-9	-	TRBJ2-1	TGTGCCAGCAGCTTAGGTTCATCCATAGCCTCCTACAATGAGCAGTTCTTC	CASSLGSSIASYNEQFF
-	TRBV28	few	TRBJ1-5	TGTGCCAGCAGTCCCCTCCCTTTCGGTCCGGAATATAGCAATCAGCCCCAGCATTTT	CASSPLPFGPEYSNQPQHF
-	TRBV28	few	TRBJ1-5	TGTGCCAGCAGTATAACCGGGACCTTTAATCAGCCCCAGCATTTT	CASSITGTFNQPQHF
-	TRBV5-6	-	TRBJ1-6	TGTGCCAGCAGCCCACAGCTCTATAATTCACCCCTCCACTTT	CASSPQLYNSPLHF
-	TRBV7-2	-	TRBJ1-2	TGTGCCAGCAGCCTGTCGGACAACTATGGCTACACCTTC	CASSLSDNYGYTF
-	TRBV20-1	-	TRBJ1-6	TGCAGTTCTAGAGATCGTATAGGGGATTCACCCCTCCACTTT	CSSRDRIGDSPLHF
-	TRBV4-3	-	TRBJ1-4	TGCGCCAGCAGCCAAGCCCCCGGGACAAGTAATGAAAAACTGTTTTTT	CASSQAPGTSNEKLFF
TRBD1	TRBV28	-	TRBJ1-1	TGTGCCAGCAGCCAACAGGGGGCCATCGAAGAAGCTTTCTTT	CASSQQGAIEEAFF
TRBD2	TRBV7-9	-	TRBJ2-2	TGTGCCAGCAGTCGGGGAGGGCCGTACACCGGGGAGCTGTTTTTT	CASSRGGPYTGELFF
TRBD2	TRBV20-1	many	TRBJ2-7	TGCAGTGCTGGCCAGACTAGCCCGATGGAGTACTTC	CSAGQTSPMEYF
-	TRBV4-3	few	TRBJ1-1	TGCGCCAGCAGCCAAGGACCACAGCCCTCAGGTGGTGCTTTCTTT	CASSQGPQPSGGAFF
-	TRBV5-1	-	TRBJ2-3	TGCGCCAGCAGCTTGGAGGCAGGGATAAGCACAGATACGCAGTATTTT	CASSLEAGISTDTQYF
-	TRBV7-2	many	TRBJ1-6	TGTGCCAGCAGCTTTCGGAACCAGAATTCACCCCTCCACTTT	CASSFRNQNSPLHF
-	TRBV7-2	-	TRBJ1-3	TGTGCCAGCAGGACAGTGGGCACTGGAAACACCATATATTTT	CASRTVGTGNTIYF
TRBD2	TRBV20-1	few	TRBJ2-1	TGCAGTGCTAGGGAGACTAGCGGGAGGGTTAGCTCCTACAATGAGCAGTTCTTC	CSARETSGRVSSYNEQFF
-	TRBV20-1	-	TRBJ2-1	TGCAGTGCTACCAAAGGACAGTTTTTTAGTATCTACAATGAGCAGTTCTTC	CSATKGQFFSIYNEQFF
TRBD2	TRBV20-1	-	TRBJ2-5	TGCAGTGCTGCGGGGGATCGAGAGACCCAGTACTTC	CSAAGDRETQYF
TRBD1	TRBV29-1	-	TRBJ2-7	TGCAGCGTTGGACAGGGGACCTCCTACGAGCAGTACTTC	CSVGQGTSYEQYF
-	TRBV6-1	few	TRBJ2-6	TGTGCCACGGGACCCCTCAGTAGCTCTGGGGCCAACGTCCTGACTTTC	CATGPLSSSGANVLTF
TRBD2	TRBV28	many	TRBJ2-1	TGTGCCAGCGCCGGGAGGACAACATACAATGAGCAGTTCTTC	CASAGRTTYNEQFF
-	TRBV12-3/TRBV12-4	-	TRBJ2-1	TGTGCCAGCAGTTTAGCGCGAGGGACCTACAATGAGCAGTTCTTC	CASSLARGTYNEQFF
TRBD1	TRBV12-3/TRBV12-4	many	TRBJ2-7	TGTGCCAGCAGTTCCCCTGGGACAGGGAAGTACGAGCAGTACTTC	CASSSPGTGKYEQYF